The entry below describes one T cell receptor (beta chain). The data stem from a study of blood T cell repertoires in COVID-19. Study summary: Material from acute and convalescent COVID-19 was sourced from the United States, Italy and Spain.

Per the original methods: Scientists estimated how many nucleated cells there were by amplifying reference gene primers. Some clones are missing from TCRdb's copy, which holds only in-frame ones; the method was immunoSEQ multiplex PCR. From that table come the V and J calls and clone size; the DNA was used to work out D and trimming. The sample consists of around 260,000 clones, about 85% of them appearing once. In germline, CDR1 is MNHEY, CDR2 SVGAGI. The CDR3 consists of 13 residues. V lost 8 bases and J lost 7, with 12 bases in between. This clonotype was sampled from a man aged 55 to 70 who had recovered from COVID-19. The rearrangement joins TRBV6-5 to TRBJ1-6, with D tentatively TRBD1 (5 bases). The sample comprised peripheral blood. CDR3 coding DNA: TGTGCCAGCCTCATTGGACAAAATTCACCCCTCCACTTT. Amino acids: CASLIGQNSPLHF.